A single sample gave rise to the 26 T cell receptor beta chains below, sequenced in a study of T cell responses to AZD1222 COVID-19 vaccine. Generated by immunoSEQ multiplex PCR, the TCRdb table keeps only in-frame clones and is missing some. The table has 120,000 to 150,000 clones, more than 70% seen once. Specimen: peripheral blood, collected on day 0 of AZD1222 vaccination. The receptors shown here come from an adult in good health.

The chain joins TRBV5-1 to TRBJ1-5; TRBD1 is a possible D gene (5 bases). Germline V lookup: CDR1 SGHRS, CDR2 YFSETQ. The CDR3 runs 14 residues. The V end lost 4 bases, the J end lost 4 bases, and 12 bases lay between the germline ends. The CDR3 sequence is CASSPAGENQPQHF. CDR3 in DNA: TGCGCCAGCAGCCCCGCGGGGGAGAATCAGCCCCAGCATTTT.

This chain connects TRBV6-5 to TRBJ1-5; 9 bases agree with TRBD1. Germline lookup yields CDR1 MNHEY and CDR2 SVGAGI. Trimming removed 6 bases from V and 2 bases from J; junction bases left unmatched: 2. The CDR3 is 14 residues long. In DNA form, the CDR3 reads TGTGCCAGCAGGACAGGGGGAGGCAATCAGCCCCAGCATTTT. Amino acids: CASRTGGGNQPQHF.

Turning to this clone: Other DNA sequences in the same sample also yield this CDR3. This chain uses TRBV11-1 with TRBJ2-2; D remains ambiguous. Between the trimmed V and J ends, which lost 2 bases and 2 bases, there was a span of 3 bases. Germline CDR1 is SGHAT and CDR2 is FQDESV (reference sequence). The CDR3 is made up of 13 amino acids. The CDR3 DNA reads TGTGCCAGCAGCTTATACAACACCGGGGAGCTGTTTTTT. Protein product: CASSLYNTGELFF.

The V call is TRBV7-9, the J call TRBJ2-1, with TRBD2 matching 10 bases. Germline values: CDR1 SEHNR, CDR2 FQNEAQ (reference sequence). J lost 2 bases, V lost 6 bases, and 7 bases had no gene match. This CDR3 spans 16 amino acids. The DNA for the CDR3 is TGTGCCAGCAGAGGTAGCGGGGGGTCTCCCTACAATGAGCAGTTCTTC. Its protein is CASRGSGGSPYNEQFF.

This rearrangement joins TRBV5-4 to TRBJ1-2; 8 nucleotides line up with TRBD1. Trimming at V came to 2 bases and at J to 6 bases, leaving 12 bases not matched to a gene. CDR1 and CDR2 from the germline V gene are SGHNT and YYREEE (reference sequence). CDR3 length: 16 amino acids. CDR3 amino acids: CASSLGGRQGLDGYTF. DNA of the CDR3: TGTGCCAGCAGCTTAGGGGGAAGACAGGGGCTGGATGGCTACACCTTC.

In this sample, this clone turned up a few times. The chain couples TRBV18 to TRBJ2-7; weak D call: TRBD1 (6 bases). This CDR3 comprises 12 residues. Trimming shortened V by 1 base and J by 6 bases, and 7 bases separated the two germline ends. CDR1 KGHSH and CDR2 LQKENI come from the germline V gene. This CDR3 is CASSPRGPEQYF. The CDR3 bases are TGTGCCAGCTCACCACGGGGGCCCGAGCAGTACTTC.

The chain is built from TRBV7-4 and TRBJ1-5; no definite D call. CDR1 and CDR2 from the germline V gene are SGHVT and SQSDAQ. The length of the CDR3 is 15 residues. Trimming shortened V by 5 bases and J by 2 bases, and 13 bases separated the two germline ends. CDR3 sequence reads: CASSPKSGGNQPQHF. Written as DNA, the CDR3 is TGTGCCAGCAGCCCAAAGTCAGGAGGCAATCAGCCCCAGCATTTT.

The rearrangement joins TRBV19 to TRBJ1-2; 7 nucleotides line up with TRBD1. The germline V gene has CDR1 LNHDA and CDR2 SQIVND (reference sequence). The ends lost 6 bases at V and 2 bases at J; junction bases unmatched: 9. The CDR3 has 15 amino acids. This CDR3 reads CASSPTDRVNYGYTF. CDR3 nucleotides: TGTGCCAGTAGCCCTACTGACAGGGTGAACTATGGCTACACCTTC.

The V and J genes are TRBV19 and TRBJ2-1; 7 nucleotides match TRBD1. Germline values: CDR1 LNHDA, CDR2 SQIVND (reference sequence). With 5 bases clipped from V and 9 bases from J, the junction kept 4 bases outside the gene matches. The CDR3 totals 12 residues. CDR3 protein: CASSPDRVEQFF. The DNA for the CDR3 is TGTGCCAGTAGTCCCGACAGGGTTGAGCAGTTCTTC.

The chain has TRBV27 and TRBJ2-3; perhaps TRBD2 as D (6 bases). The CDR3 is made up of 17 amino acids. V shed 5 bases and J shed 1 base, with 19 bases lying between them. Germline CDR1 and CDR2: MNHEY and SMNVEV (reference sequence). Here the CDR3 DNA reads TGTGCCAGCAGTCTCCGAGCTAGCGTAGGGGGCACAGATACGCAGTATTTT. It translates to CASSLRASVGGTDTQYF.

The genes are TRBV27 and TRBJ1-1, with D maybe TRBD1 (5 bases). Per germline, CDR1 MNHEY and CDR2 SMNVEV (reference sequence). The CDR3 sequence is 15 residues long. The V end was cut by 0 bases, the J end by 1 base, with 9 bases between. Here the CDR3 DNA reads TGTGCCAGCAGTTTATCCCCCGGACAGAACACTGAAGCTTTCTTT. Its protein is CASSLSPGQNTEAFF.

The chain carries TRBV27 and TRBJ2-7, with D maybe TRBD2 (6 bases). The CDR3 extends over 16 amino acids. Germline V gene lookup returns CDR1 MNHEY and CDR2 SMNVEV (reference sequence). V lost 1 base to trimming and J lost 6 bases, with 19 bases between them. The DNA of the CDR3 is TGTGCCAGCAGTTTATGGGGGGATTATAACCGGGGCGAGCAGTACTTC. Amino acids: CASSLWGDYNRGEQYF.

The chain links TRBV6-5 to TRBJ2-7, with 8 bases fitting TRBD1. This CDR3 region has 13 residues. The V and J ends lost 6 bases and 3 bases, in that order; junction bases with no gene match: 4. Germline V CDR1 and CDR2: MNHEY, SVGAGI. CDR3 coding DNA: TGTGCCAGCAGACGGACAGGGAGCTACGAGCAGTACTTC. Protein product: CASRRTGSYEQYF.

V usage is TRBV10-3 and J usage is TRBJ2-1; TRBD1 matches 12 bases. V shed 3 bases, J shed 8 bases, and the junction held 8 bases outside the gene matches. The germline V gene has CDR1 ENHRY and CDR2 SYGVKD. The CDR3 spans 16 residues. CDR3 nucleotide sequence: TGTGCCATCAGTGAAAGCGGGGACAGGGGGCTCGATGAGCAGTTCTTC. This gives the protein CAISESGDRGLDEQFF.

This chain joins TRBV2 and TRBJ2-3; 11 positions match TRBD2. The CDR3 sequence is 14 residues long. Per germline, CDR1 SNHLY and CDR2 FYNNEI. After removal of 8 bases from V and 0 bases from J, the junction contained 1 base not matched to a gene. CDR3 DNA sequence: TGTGCCAGCCGACTAGCGGGGAGCACAGATACGCAGTATTTT. It codes for CASRLAGSTDTQYF.

This sequence joins TRBV4-3 and TRBJ2-1, with a tentative D call TRBD2 (6 bases). This CDR3 has 16 amino acids. Germline values: CDR1 LGHNA, CDR2 YSLEER. V shed 0 bases and J shed 8 bases, with 17 bases lying between them. CDR3 coding DNA: TGCGCCAGCAGCCAAGAGGTGGGACTTTTGGGCGATGAGCAGTTCTTC. The encoded protein is CASSQEVGLLGDEQFF.

V is TRBV19 and J is TRBJ1-3; a possible D gene is TRBD1 (6 bases). The CDR3 totals 14 residues. V lost 7 bases and J lost 6, with 16 bases in between. Germline CDR1 LNHDA, CDR2 SQIVND (reference sequence). The CDR3 here is CASTRRRGENTIYF. DNA of the CDR3: TGTGCCAGTACCCGCCGGAGGGGGGAAAACACCATATATTTT.

The chain is built from TRBV9 and TRBJ2-6; D gene ambiguous. This CDR3 is built from 13 residues. V shed 0 bases and J shed 4 bases, with 2 bases lying between them. Germline CDR1 SGDLS, CDR2 YYNGEE. Written as DNA, the CDR3 is TGTGCCAGCAGCGTAGCCGGGGCCAACGTCCTGACTTTC. Protein product: CASSVAGANVLTF.

The gene calls are TRBV19 and TRBJ1-3; D uncertain. CDR3 size: 12 residues. V was shortened by 4 bases and J by 3 bases, with 4 bases between the two germline ends. Germline CDR1 reads LNHDA; CDR2 reads SQIVND (reference sequence). The CDR3 nucleotides are TGTGCCAGTAGTACTTTTGGAAACACCATATATTTT. It yields the protein CASSTFGNTIYF.

This clone showed up just once. The CDR3 DNA reads TGTGCCAGCAGTCCCACAGGGAACACTGAAGCTTTCTTT. Translated: CASSPTGNTEAFF. This chain uses TRBV28 with TRBJ1-1; a possible D gene is TRBD1 (5 bases). Germline CDR1 MDHEN, CDR2 SYDVKM. The CDR3 has 13 residues. Trimming took 5 bases from V and 1 from J, leaving 8 bases between them.

The chain combines TRBV10-3 with TRBJ2-7; D is uncertain. CDR3 length: 10 amino acids. Germline V gives CDR1 ENHRY, CDR2 SYGVKD. The V end was cut by 8 bases, the J end by 2 bases, with 4 bases between. The CDR3 here is CAIGTYEQYF. In DNA, the CDR3 is TGTGCCATCGGGACCTACGAGCAGTACTTC.

The chain employs TRBV14 and TRBJ1-1; 10 bases agree with TRBD1. The CDR3 contains 16 residues. Unmatched junction bases numbered 6, after V lost 1 base and J lost 4 bases. Germline V gene lookup returns CDR1 SGHDN and CDR2 FVKESK. The CDR3 sequence is CASSQGAGQGSTEAFF. The CDR3 bases are TGTGCCAGCAGCCAAGGGGCGGGACAGGGGAGCACTGAAGCTTTCTTT. The complete variable domain, with remaining parts taken from reference TRBV14 and TRBJ1-1, reads EAGVTQFPSHSVIEKGQTVTLRCDPISGHDNLYWYRRVMGKEIKFLLHFVKESKQDESGMPNNRFLAERTGGTYSTLKVQPAELEDSGVYFCASSQGAGQGSTEAFFGQGTRLTVV.

This chain joins TRBV18 and TRBJ1-1, with D possibly matching TRBD1 (5 bases). This CDR3 region has 17 residues. CDR1 and CDR2 (germline): KGHSH, LQKENI. V was trimmed by 0 bases and J by 0 bases, leaving 14 bases between them. The CDR3 DNA reads TGTGCCAGCTCACCACCAACAGGTACCCTTATGAACACTGAAGCTTTCTTT. Its protein is CASSPPTGTLMNTEAFF.

The genes are TRBV3-1 (or the pseudogene TRBV3-2) and TRBJ2-7, with TRBD1 as a possible D gene (6 bases). The CDR3 length is 14 residues. Trimming removed 5 bases at V and 3 bases at J, with 14 bases between. CDR1 is LGHDT, CDR2 YNNKEL, per germline (reference sequence). CDR3: CASSIQGVNYEQYF. Written as DNA, the CDR3 is TGTGCCAGCAGCATACAGGGAGTCAACTACGAGCAGTACTTC.

The genes are TRBV12-3 or TRBV12-4 and TRBJ1-1; D is undetermined. The CDR3 contains 13 residues. Trimming removed 6 bases from V and 0 bases from J, with 8 bases in between. CDR3 amino acids: CASRSWMNTEAFF. CDR3 bases: TGTGCCAGCAGGTCCTGGATGAACACTGAAGCTTTCTTT.

The gene calls are TRBV6-5 and TRBJ1-2; 8 nucleotides match TRBD1. The CDR3 extends over 13 amino acids. CDR1 and CDR2 (germline): MNHEY, SVGAGI. V was clipped by 4 bases and J by 11 bases; unmatched bases: 9. The CDR3 DNA is TGTGCCAGCAGTTTCAGGGTGACAGGGGATTACACCTTC. As protein: CASSFRVTGDYTF.